The 8 T cell receptor beta chains below come from one sample, sequenced in a study of identical twins. MiXCR was run by TCRdb on the 5' RACE reads, yielding one entry per CDR3 protein. This table has 640,000 or so distinct CDR3 sequences, around 6% appearing once. The source material was naive T cells sorted from blood. Receptors originate from a man younger than 35 in good health.

This clonotype was recorded many times. V is TRBV15 and J is TRBJ2-6; 8 bases fit TRBD1. The CDR3 covers 19 residues. Germline lookup yields CDR1 LNHNV and CDR2 YYDKDF (reference sequence). Trimming removed 4 bases from V and 0 bases from J; junction bases left unmatched: 11. Here the CDR3 DNA reads TGTGCCACCAGCAAGTCCCCGGGACAGGCAATCTCTGGGGCCAACGTCCTGACTTTC. Its protein product is CATSKSPGQAISGANVLTF.

The rearrangement joins TRBV5-1 to TRBJ2-2; TRBD1 is a possible D gene (6 bases). This CDR3 region has 16 residues. CDR1 SGHRS and CDR2 YFSETQ come from the germline V gene. Trimming removed 1 base at V and 3 bases at J, with 13 bases between. CDR3 residues: CASSLRQGRDTGELFF. Here the CDR3 DNA reads TGCGCCAGCAGCTTGAGGCAGGGGCGAGACACCGGGGAGCTGTTTTTT.

V is TRBV7-8 and J is TRBJ2-1; 14 bases are shared with TRBD2. The germline V gene encodes CDR1 SGHVS and CDR2 FQNEAQ. V shed 5 bases, J shed 2 bases, and the junction held 5 bases outside the gene matches. The CDR3 extends over 17 amino acids. CDR3 sequence: CASSRGTSGSPYNEQFF. DNA of the CDR3: TGTGCCAGCAGCCGAGGGACTAGCGGGAGCCCCTACAATGAGCAGTTCTTC.

This clonotype was counted ten times or more. The J gene is TRBJ1-5, the V gene TRBV6-6; D possibly corresponds to TRBD1 (5 bases). Trimming cost V 9 bases and J 4 bases, with 10 bases left between them. Germline loops: CDR1 MNHNY, CDR2 SVGAGI (reference sequence). The CDR3 extends over 12 amino acids. CDR3 DNA: TGTGCCAGTCACGGGGGGAATCAGCCCCAGCATTTT. Its translation is CASHGGNQPQHF.

The V gene is TRBV27, the J gene TRBJ2-7; TRBD2 agrees at 12 bases. Germline CDR1 is MNHEY and CDR2 is SMNVEV (reference sequence). The V and J ends lost 8 bases and 2 bases, in that order; junction bases with no gene match: 4. CDR3 length: 14 amino acids. The CDR3 DNA is TGTGCCAGCCCGGGACTAGCGGGCCCCTACGAGCAGTACGTC. Its translation is CASPGLAGPYEQYV.

The chain carries TRBV20-1 and TRBJ2-7; 7 bases line up with TRBD2. Trimming took 1 base from V and 0 from J; bases not matched to a gene: 3. Germline CDR1 and CDR2: DFQATT and SNEGSKA (reference sequence). The CDR3 covers 14 residues. CDR3 protein: CSARGGGSSYEQYF. CDR3 nucleotides: TGCAGTGCTAGAGGTGGCGGGAGCTCCTACGAGCAGTACTTC.

The table lists this clonotype with many counts. V and J are TRBV4-1 and TRBJ2-1; D not resolved. Per germline, CDR1 MGHRA and CDR2 YSYEKL. V lost 7 bases, J lost 5 bases, and 18 bases lay in between. The CDR3 length is 15 residues. In nucleotides, the CDR3 is TGCGCCAGCACTTGGTACCCTCAGGACCACAATGAGCAGTTCTTC. The encoded protein is CASTWYPQDHNEQFF.

CDR3 nucleotide sequence: TGCGCCAGCAGCCAACCCATAGCGGGGGGGTTACGGGAGCAGTTCTTC. This codes for CASSQPIAGGLREQFF. The chain uses TRBV4-1 and TRBJ2-1, with 11 bases identical to TRBD2. The V gene's germline CDR1 is MGHRA and CDR2 YSYEKL. V dropped 2 bases and J dropped 10; count of bases not matched to a gene: 10. This CDR3 has 16 residues.